This T cell receptor beta chain was found in a study of cytomegalovirus exposure and HLA in healthy donors (dated by TCRdb to the late 2010s). In the study overall: In an earlier analysis of some 610 of the donors, approximately 260 Gb of sequence data and 90 million to 120 million unique TCR beta sequences from 180 million or so T cells were reported. About 300 gigabases of sequencing data and tens of millions of unique TCR sequences were included in an early release covering roughly 700 HLA-typed donors. The genetic ancestry cluster associated with self-reported Caucasian donors included roughly four fifths of the 300 to 400 genotyped donors. The study aimed to test whether cataloging public T cell receptors could reveal signatures of past pathogen exposure. The T cell repertoires of 666 subjects were profiled by immunosequencing and related to cytomegalovirus serostatus. In addition to the first cohort of 650 to 800 subjects, a separate validation cohort of 120 different subjects was used. To predict cytomegalovirus infection status, the study brought together high-throughput TCR immunosequencing, statistical association of individual TCRs with disease status, and machine learning. In a later analysis, previously published TCR beta repertoires from hundreds of donors were re-analyzed and high-resolution HLA genotyping was added so that TCR occurrence patterns could be studied. Rather than using new phenotypic data, the later analysis identified candidate immune exposures from TCR beta sequences and from how often those sequences occurred across donors. An earlier analysis of around 580 of the donors used high-throughput TCR beta sequencing to judge whether each TCR beta V gene segment behaved as functional or pseudogenic. Alongside the repertoire data, information on donor age, sex, ethnicity and CMV serostatus was compiled. A later genetic analysis used genome-wide SNP genotypes for about three fifths of the 666 donors, treating that subset as a discovery cohort. All discovery cohort repertoires had been generated on a single sequencing platform. Class I and class II HLA loci were covered by the typing at four-digit resolution. The number of typed donors differed by locus: roughly 620-640 for A, B, C, DRB1 and DQB1; approximately 530 for DQA1; fewer than 610 for DPA1; and about 450 for DPB1. Four or five DR-DQ haplotypes were handled as single units for association and clustering because linkage in the cohort was strong. Among 350 to 400 genotyped donors of the cohort, an average of about 240,000 unique TCR beta nucleotide sequences were sequenced per donor, 15% to 20% of them non-productive.

Libraries came from the immunoSEQ multiplex PCR assay. The multiplex PCR relied on a mix of 60 forward primers for TCR Vbeta segments and 13 reverse primers for TCR Jbeta segments. A multiplex PCR assay on genomic DNA amplified the CDR3 region of rearranged TCR beta genes. The amplified TCR beta libraries were sequenced on the Illumina HiSeq System as 87-base-pair reads. Concerning the study's data processing: Across the 500 to 700 repertoires, a later analysis counted roughly 77 million unique TCR beta chains, some 11 million of which were shared by at least two donors. To remove PCR and sequencing errors, raw reads were error-corrected and collapsed into unique sequences using a nearest-neighbor algorithm that merged closely related sequences. To assign V, D and J gene segments, CDR3 sequences were aligned to IMGT reference sequences. For a sequence to be retained, at least a six-nucleotide match to both a V gene segment and a J gene segment was required. Rearrangements were called productive when the CDR3 lacked stop codons and stayed in frame with V and J; all others were non-productive. CDR3 was defined by IMGT convention, running from the second conserved V-encoded cysteine to the conserved J-encoded phenylalanine. The earlier analysis of 587 of the donors excluded sequences that lacked an unambiguous match to a single V gene segment. In an earlier analysis of several hundred of the donors, V segments were called functional above 56.7% productive rearrangements and were called segregating when the between-donor standard deviation exceeded 5%. A statistical classification framework was built to diagnose cytomegalovirus status from the catalog of TCR beta chain sequences. V and J gene assignment, in a later analysis, came from comparing TCR nucleotide sequences with IMGT/GENE-DB human TR gene sequences. The TCRdist pipeline was used in a later analysis to assign CDR3 sequences and most-parsimonious VDJ recombination scenarios. In a later analysis, every TCR beta chain was defined by the combination of its CDR3 amino acid sequence and its V-gene family, and reads without a unique V-gene family were dropped. In a later analysis, around 650 highly shared, low-generation-probability nucleotide sequences were removed to address suspected cross-contamination and a sequencing artifact. A later analysis calculated a clonal expansion index for each public chain from normalized within-repertoire ranks of inferred template counts. Generation probabilities in a later analysis came from a VDJ recombination model fitted to out-of-frame rearrangements, and those results were checked against IGoR. A later analysis scored TCR-TCR, TCR-HLA and TCR-CMV co-occurrence with hypergeometric tests, applying a repertoire-size bias correction to TCR pairs. False discovery rates were estimated in a later analysis by permuting HLA or CMV assignments 20 times. In a later analysis, co-occurring TCRs were grouped with DBSCAN, and TCRdist sequence similarity was added when clustering was performed within HLA-allele-positive subsets. For co-occurrence clustering, repertoires with fewer than 30,000 or more than 120,000 public chains were excluded, along with roughly five repertoires with anomalous nucleotide sharing. Here the immuneACCESS table is served through TCRdb, limited to in-frame sequences with V and J called. Missing clones are a known gap in these copies; in checked studies unresolved V genes cover under half, and the rest lacks a known reason. V and J calls and clone size follow that table, whereas D and trimming were derived from the DNA. The sample records about 150,000 clones, approximately 70% of which are singletons. The ten most abundant clones make up approximately 1.8% of the sample.

The cohort consisted of fewer than 700 healthy bone marrow donors. All cohort members were sampled while nominally healthy, although unrecorded immune exposures were likely present. The donor tested CMV seronegative and was one of the 352 seronegative cohort members. A peripheral blood sample was provided by each donor, and peripheral blood mononuclear cells were used for TCR beta sequencing. The Qiagen DNeasy Blood Extraction Kit was used to extract genomic DNA from the blood cell samples. For CDR1 and CDR2, the germline V gene (reference sequence) lists SGHNT and YYREEE. From its cysteine to its phenylalanine, the CDR3 spans 12 amino acids. The kept DNA is CDR3 alone, 36 bases in frame from the first base. Trimmed from V: 10 bases; trimmed from J: 7 bases; junction bases lacking a gene match: 8. Results and caveats for the whole study, not just this receptor: In a later analysis, TCR association rates were found to vary across HLA loci, with the most associated TCRs seen for DRB1 alleles and the fewest for HLA-C alleles. Correlated functional status among segregating V segments might be attributable to linkage disequilibrium, but an unknown experimental factor could not be ruled out. Because HLA typing was missing for some donors at each locus, association tests included only the typed subset. Several of the top co-occurrence clusters appeared to be linked to parvovirus B19, influenza, CMV and Epstein-Barr virus, according to a later analysis. In a later genetic analysis, fewer N-insertions in productive TCRs were reported among donors in an Asian-associated ancestry cluster than the 666-donor mean. An earlier analysis of around 540 of the donors showed that most TCR beta V segments appeared in productive rearrangements either about 90% or about 30% of the time, which broadly matched IMGT annotations. A later analysis found that HLA-associated TCR beta chains were more clonally expanded and had lower generation probabilities than equally common non-associated chains. Strong co-occurrence of HLA alleles, especially DR and DQ, made assigning TCR associations to individual alleles difficult. V-gene and J-gene trimming of TCR beta chains was associated with a missense DCLRE1C variant in a later genetic analysis, and the association was replicated in an independent cohort. The authors suggested that the approach could potentially be generalized to other disease states and immunological phenotypes. In the study, around 150 TCR beta chains were listed as associated with cytomegalovirus. Most TCR sequences were seen in very few donors, while some public TCRs were found in many individuals. Three of the identified cytomegalovirus-associated TCR beta chains were confirmed in vitro to be specific for cytomegalovirus antigens. A further reported finding was that TCR beta sequences accurately predicted the HLA-A and HLA-B alleles for most subjects in the first cohort. A later analysis found that most CMV-associated TCR beta chains appeared HLA-restricted, with HLA associations seemingly driven largely by CMV exposure. Sequencing depth was assumed to be roughly uniform across donors in the presence/absence analyses, though that assumption may not hold. The sequencing pipeline was judged likely to have produced a cluster of highly shared sequence variants as a technical artifact. In both the original and validation cohorts, the classifier was reported to diagnose cytomegalovirus status with high specificity and sensitivity. Some IMGT-functional V segments, including TRBV6-2 and TRBV6-3, could not be distinguished by the 87-base-pair reads and were therefore excluded. Because counts were too low, fewer than 20 rarely observed V segments, including chromosome 9 orphons, were excluded from the earlier analysis of about 500 of the donors. Specific HLA alleles were associated with around 18,000 TCR beta sequences at a false discovery rate of 0.05 in a later analysis. This cohort had only TCR beta chains sequenced, and the lack of alpha or paired-chain data limited which features could be detected. CMV serostatus was the only immune exposure information available for the cohort.

Of note for this clone: This clone's antigen is unknown. No qualities accompany the bases; no much larger clone lies one base away.

Material for sequencing was PBMCs. The sequence was obtained from a woman under 30 in good health and CMV-seronegative. The rearrangement joined TRBV5-4 to TRBJ2-1, with 7 central nucleotides matching TRBD2. The CDR3 region reads CAVRTRSNEQFF. The DNA sequence is given as TGTGCCGTTAGGACTAGGTCGAATGAGCAGTTCTTC.